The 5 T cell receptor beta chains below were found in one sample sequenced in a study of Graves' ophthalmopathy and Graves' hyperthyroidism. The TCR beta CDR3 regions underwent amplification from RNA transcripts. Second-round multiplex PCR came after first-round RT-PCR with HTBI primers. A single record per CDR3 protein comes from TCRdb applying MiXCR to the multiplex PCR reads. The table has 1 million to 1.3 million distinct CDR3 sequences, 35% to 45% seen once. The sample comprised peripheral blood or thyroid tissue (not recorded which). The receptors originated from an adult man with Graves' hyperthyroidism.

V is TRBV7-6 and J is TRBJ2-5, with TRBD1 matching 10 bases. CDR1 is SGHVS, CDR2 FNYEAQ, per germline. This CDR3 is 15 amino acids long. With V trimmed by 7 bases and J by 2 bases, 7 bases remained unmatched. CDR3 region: CASKGGDRGQETQYF. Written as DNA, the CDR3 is TGTGCCAGCAAGGGTGGGGACAGGGGTCAAGAGACCCAGTACTTC.

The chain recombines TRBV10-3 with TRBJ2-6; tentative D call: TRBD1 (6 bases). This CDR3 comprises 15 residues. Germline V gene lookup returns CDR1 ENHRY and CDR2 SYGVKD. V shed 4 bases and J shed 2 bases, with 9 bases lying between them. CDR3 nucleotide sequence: TGTGCCATCAGTGGGACAGTAACTGGGGCCAACGTCCTGACTTTC. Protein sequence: CAISGTVTGANVLTF.

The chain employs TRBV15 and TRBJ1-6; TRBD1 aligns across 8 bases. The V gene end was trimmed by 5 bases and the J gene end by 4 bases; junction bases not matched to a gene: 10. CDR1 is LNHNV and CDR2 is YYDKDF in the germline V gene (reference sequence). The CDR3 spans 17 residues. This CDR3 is CATSLGQGANYNSPLHF. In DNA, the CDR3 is TGTGCCACCAGCTTAGGACAGGGCGCCAATTATAATTCACCCCTCCACTTT.

CDR3 DNA: TGCAGCGCCCTGGGACTAGCGGGATCCTACGAGCAGTACTTC. Amino acids: CSALGLAGSYEQYF. The rearrangement joins TRBV29-1 to TRBJ2-7; 13 bases align to TRBD2. J lost 1 base, V lost 7 bases, and 4 bases had no gene match. Germline lookup yields CDR1 SQVTM and CDR2 ANQGSEA. The CDR3 runs 14 residues.

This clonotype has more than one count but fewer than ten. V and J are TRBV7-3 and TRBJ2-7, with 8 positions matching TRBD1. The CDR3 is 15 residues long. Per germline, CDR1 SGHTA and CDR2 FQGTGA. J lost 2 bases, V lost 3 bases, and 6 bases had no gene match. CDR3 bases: TGTGCCAGCAGCTTCGGTCGGACAGGGCCCTACGAGCAGTACTTC. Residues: CASSFGRTGPYEQYF.